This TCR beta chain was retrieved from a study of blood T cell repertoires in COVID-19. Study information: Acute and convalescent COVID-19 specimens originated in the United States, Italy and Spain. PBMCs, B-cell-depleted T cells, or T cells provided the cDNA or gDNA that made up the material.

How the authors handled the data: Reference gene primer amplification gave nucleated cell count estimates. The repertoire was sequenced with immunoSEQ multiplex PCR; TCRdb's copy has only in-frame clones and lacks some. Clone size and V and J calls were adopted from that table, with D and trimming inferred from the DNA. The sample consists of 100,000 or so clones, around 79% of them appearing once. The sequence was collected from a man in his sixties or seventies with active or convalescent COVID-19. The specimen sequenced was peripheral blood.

The CDR3 sequence is CASSLDPQGEQYF. The CDR3 region has the DNA TGCGCCAGCAGCTTGGACCCACAGGGCGAGCAGTACTTC. The gene calls are TRBV5-1 and TRBJ2-7, with D perhaps matching TRBD1 (6 bases). V was pared by 0 bases and J by 6 bases, with 10 bases between. CDR1 SGHRS and CDR2 YFSETQ come from the germline V gene. This CDR3 has 13 residues.